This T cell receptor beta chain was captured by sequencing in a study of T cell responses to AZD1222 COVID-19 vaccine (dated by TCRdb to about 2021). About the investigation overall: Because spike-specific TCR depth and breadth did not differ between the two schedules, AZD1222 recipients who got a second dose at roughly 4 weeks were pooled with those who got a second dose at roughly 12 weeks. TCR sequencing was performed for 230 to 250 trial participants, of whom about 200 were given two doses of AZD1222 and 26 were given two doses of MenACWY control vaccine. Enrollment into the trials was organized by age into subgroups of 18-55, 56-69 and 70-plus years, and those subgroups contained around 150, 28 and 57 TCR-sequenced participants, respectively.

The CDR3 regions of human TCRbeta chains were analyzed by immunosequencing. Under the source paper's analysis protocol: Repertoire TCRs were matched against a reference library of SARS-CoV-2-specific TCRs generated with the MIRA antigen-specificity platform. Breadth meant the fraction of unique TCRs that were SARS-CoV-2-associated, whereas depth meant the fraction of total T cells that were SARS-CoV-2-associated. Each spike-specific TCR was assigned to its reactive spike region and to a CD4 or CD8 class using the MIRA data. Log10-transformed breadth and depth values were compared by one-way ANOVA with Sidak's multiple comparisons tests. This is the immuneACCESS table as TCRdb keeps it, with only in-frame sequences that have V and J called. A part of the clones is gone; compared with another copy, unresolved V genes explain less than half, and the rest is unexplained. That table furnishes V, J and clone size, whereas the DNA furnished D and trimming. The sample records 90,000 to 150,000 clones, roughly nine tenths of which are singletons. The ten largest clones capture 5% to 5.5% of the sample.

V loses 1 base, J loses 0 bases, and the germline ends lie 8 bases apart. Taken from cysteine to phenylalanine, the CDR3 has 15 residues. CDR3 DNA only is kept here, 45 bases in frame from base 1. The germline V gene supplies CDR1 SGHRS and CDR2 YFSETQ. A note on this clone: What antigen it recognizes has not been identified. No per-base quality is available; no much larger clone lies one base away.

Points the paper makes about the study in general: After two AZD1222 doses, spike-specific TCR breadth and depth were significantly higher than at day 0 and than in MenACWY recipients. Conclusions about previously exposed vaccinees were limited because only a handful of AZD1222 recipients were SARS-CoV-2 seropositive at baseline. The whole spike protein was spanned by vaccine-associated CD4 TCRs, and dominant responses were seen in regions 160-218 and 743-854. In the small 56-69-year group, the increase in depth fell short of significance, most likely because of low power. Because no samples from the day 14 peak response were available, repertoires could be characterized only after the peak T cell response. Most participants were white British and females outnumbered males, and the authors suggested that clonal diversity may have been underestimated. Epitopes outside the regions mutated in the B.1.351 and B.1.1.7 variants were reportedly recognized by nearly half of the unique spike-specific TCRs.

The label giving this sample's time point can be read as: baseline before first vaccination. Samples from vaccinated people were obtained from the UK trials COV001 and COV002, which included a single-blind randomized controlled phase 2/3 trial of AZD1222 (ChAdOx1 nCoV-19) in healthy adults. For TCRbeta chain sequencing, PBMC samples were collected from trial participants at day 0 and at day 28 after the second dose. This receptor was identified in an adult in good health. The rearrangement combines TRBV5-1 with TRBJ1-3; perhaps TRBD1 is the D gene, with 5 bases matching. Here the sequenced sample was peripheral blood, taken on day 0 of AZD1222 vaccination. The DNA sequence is TGCGCCAGCAGCTTGCAGGGCAACTCTGGAAACACCATATATTTT. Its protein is CASSLQGNSGNTIYF.